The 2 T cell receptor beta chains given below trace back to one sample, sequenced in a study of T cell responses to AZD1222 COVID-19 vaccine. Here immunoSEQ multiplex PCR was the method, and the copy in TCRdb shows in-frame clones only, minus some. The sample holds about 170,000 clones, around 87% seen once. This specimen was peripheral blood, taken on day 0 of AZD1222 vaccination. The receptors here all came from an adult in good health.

The chain's CDR3 is CASSAEGAPYNEQFF. As DNA, the CDR3 is TGTGCCAGCAGCGCAGAAGGGGCCCCCTACAATGAGCAGTTCTTC. This chain joins TRBV7-3 and TRBJ2-1, with D perhaps TRBD1 (5 bases). This CDR3 has 15 amino acids. Germline lookup yields CDR1 SGHTA and CDR2 FQGTGA. Deletions cut 5 bases from V and 2 bases from J, with 13 bases between. The full variable domain, rest sourced from reference TRBV7-3 and TRBJ2-1, is GAGVSQTPSNKVTEKGKYVELRCDPISGHTALYWYRQSLGQGPEFLIYFQGTGAADDSGLPNDRFFAVRPEGSVSTLKIQRTERGDSAVYLCASSAEGAPYNEQFFGPGTRLTVL.

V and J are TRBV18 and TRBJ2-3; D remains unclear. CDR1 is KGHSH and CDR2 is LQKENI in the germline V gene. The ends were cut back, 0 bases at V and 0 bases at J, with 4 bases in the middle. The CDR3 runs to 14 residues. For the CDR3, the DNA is TGTGCCAGCTCACCACCAGTTAGCACAGATACGCAGTATTTT. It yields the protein CASSPPVSTDTQYF.